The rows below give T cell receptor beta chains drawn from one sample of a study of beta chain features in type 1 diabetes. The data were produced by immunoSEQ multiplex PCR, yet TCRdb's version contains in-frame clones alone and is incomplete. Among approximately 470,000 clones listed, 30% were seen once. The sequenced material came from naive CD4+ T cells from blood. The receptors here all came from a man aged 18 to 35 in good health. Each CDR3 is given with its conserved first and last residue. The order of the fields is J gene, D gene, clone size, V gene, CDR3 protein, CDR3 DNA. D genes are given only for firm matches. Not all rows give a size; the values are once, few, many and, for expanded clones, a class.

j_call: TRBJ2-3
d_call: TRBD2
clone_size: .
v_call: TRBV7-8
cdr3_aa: CASSPFGTSGITDTQYF
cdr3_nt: TGTGCCAGCAGCCCCTTCGGGACTAGCGGGATAACAGATACGCAGTATTTT

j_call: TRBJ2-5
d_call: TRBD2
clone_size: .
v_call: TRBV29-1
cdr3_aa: CSGGEGETQYF
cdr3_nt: TGCAGCGGGGGGGAGGGAGAGACCCAGTACTTC

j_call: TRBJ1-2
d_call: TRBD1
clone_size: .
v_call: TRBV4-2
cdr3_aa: CASSQAEGAPRGYTF
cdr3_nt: TGTGCCAGCAGCCAAGCCGAGGGGGCGCCCCGTGGCTACACCTTC

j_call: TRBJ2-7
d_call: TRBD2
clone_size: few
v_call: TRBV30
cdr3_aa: CAWSPHLAGGPDEQYF
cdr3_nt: TGTGCCTGGAGTCCTCACTTAGCGGGAGGGCCGGATGAGCAGTACTTC

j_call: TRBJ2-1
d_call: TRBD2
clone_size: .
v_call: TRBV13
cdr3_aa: CASSHGTSRNEQFF
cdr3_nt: TGTGCCAGCAGCCATGGGACTAGCCGCAATGAGCAGTTCTTC

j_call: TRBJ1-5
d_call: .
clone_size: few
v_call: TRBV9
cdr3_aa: CASSVGDRGNQPQHF
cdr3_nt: TGTGCCAGCAGCGTAGGAGATAGGGGCAATCAGCCCCAGCATTTT

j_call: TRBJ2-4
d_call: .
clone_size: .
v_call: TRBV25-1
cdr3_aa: CASSEYRGTAKNIQYF
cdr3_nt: TGTGCCAGCAGTGAATACAGGGGTACAGCCAAAAACATTCAGTACTTC

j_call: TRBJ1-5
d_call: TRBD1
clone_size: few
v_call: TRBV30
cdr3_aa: CAWSSDRGDNQPQHF
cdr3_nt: TGTGCCTGGAGTTCGGACAGGGGAGACAATCAGCCCCAGCATTTT

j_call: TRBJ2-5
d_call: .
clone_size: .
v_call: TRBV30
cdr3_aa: CAWLGAETQYF
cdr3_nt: TGTGCCTGGTTGGGTGCGGAGACCCAGTACTTC

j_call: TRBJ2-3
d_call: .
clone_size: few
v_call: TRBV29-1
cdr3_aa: CSVEIGGTDTQYF
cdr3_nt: TGCAGCGTTGAAATAGGGGGCACAGATACGCAGTATTTT

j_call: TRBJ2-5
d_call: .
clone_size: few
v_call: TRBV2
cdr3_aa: CASSLTSDRDF
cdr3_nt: TGTGCCAGCAGTCTTACCTCGGACAGAGACTTC

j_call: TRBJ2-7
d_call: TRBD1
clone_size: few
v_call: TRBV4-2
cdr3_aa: CASSNYQLGTESYEQYF
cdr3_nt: TGTGCCAGCAGCAACTACCAGCTCGGGACAGAATCCTACGAGCAGTACTTC

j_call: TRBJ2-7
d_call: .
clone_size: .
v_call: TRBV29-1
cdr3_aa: CSVAGRLSSYEQYF
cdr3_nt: TGCAGCGTTGCGGGACGGTTGAGCTCCTACGAGCAGTACTTC

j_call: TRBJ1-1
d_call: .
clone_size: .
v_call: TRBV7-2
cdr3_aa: CASGQRYTEAFF
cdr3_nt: TGTGCCAGCGGCCAAAGGTACACTGAAGCTTTCTTT

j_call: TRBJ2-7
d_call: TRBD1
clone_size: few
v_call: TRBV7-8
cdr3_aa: CASSSRTGAAYEQYF
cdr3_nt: TGTGCCAGCAGCTCTCGGACAGGGGCGGCCTACGAGCAGTACTTC

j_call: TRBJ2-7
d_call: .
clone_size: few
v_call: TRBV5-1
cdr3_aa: CASSPVGGVAYEQYF
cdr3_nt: TGCGCCAGCAGCCCGGTCGGGGGAGTTGCCTACGAGCAGTACTTC

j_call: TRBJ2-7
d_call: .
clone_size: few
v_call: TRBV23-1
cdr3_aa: CASARGAREPTYEQYF
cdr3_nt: TGCGCCAGCGCCCGGGGTGCTCGGGAGCCGACCTACGAGCAGTACTTC

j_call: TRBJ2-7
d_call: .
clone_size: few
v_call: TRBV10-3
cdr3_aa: CAISAVTFTGRSSYEQYF
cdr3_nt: TGTGCCATCAGTGCTGTAACGTTCACAGGGAGGAGCTCCTACGAGCAGTACTTC

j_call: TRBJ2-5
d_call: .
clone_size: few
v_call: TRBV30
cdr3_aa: CAWSTSGIQETQYF
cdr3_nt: TGTGCCTGGAGTACGAGCGGAATCCAAGAGACCCAGTACTTC

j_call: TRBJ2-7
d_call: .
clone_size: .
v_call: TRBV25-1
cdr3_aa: CASSGPSSYEQYF
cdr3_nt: TGTGCCAGCAGTGGCCCGAGCTCCTACGAGCAGTACTTC

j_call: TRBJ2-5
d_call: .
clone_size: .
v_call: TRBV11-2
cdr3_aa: CASSLENGRPQETQYF
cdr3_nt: TGTGCCAGCAGCTTAGAGAACGGACGACCTCAAGAGACCCAGTACTTC

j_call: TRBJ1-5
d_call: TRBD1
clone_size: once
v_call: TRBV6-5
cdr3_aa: CASRTGQGGNQPQHF
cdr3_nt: TGTGCCAGCAGGACCGGGCAGGGGGGCAATCAGCCCCAGCATTTT

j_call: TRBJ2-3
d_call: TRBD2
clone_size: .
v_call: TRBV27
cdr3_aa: CASSLGRGGTQYF
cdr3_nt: TGTGCCAGCAGTTTAGGGAGGGGAGGTACGCAGTATTTT

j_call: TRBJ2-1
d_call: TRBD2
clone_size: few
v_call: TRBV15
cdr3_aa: CATSRGGSGNNEQFF
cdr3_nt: TGTGCCACCAGCAGAGGCGGGAGTGGGAACAATGAGCAGTTCTTC

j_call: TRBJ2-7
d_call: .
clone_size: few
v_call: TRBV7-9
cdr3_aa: CASVDYEQYF
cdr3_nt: TGTGCCAGCGTAGACTACGAGCAGTACTTC

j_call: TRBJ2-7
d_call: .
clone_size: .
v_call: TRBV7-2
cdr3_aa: CASSLAHAAGNLYEQYF
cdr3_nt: TGTGCCAGCAGCTTAGCGCACGCGGCTGGCAATCTCTACGAGCAGTACTTC

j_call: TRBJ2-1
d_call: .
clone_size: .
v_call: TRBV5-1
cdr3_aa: CASSPGSAAYEQFF
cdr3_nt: TGCGCCAGCAGCCCTGGCTCAGCGGCCTATGAGCAGTTCTTC

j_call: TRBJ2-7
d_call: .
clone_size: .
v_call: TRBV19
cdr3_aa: CASSIDHRYAINYEQYF
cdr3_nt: TGTGCCAGTAGTATAGATCACCGGTACGCCATAAACTACGAGCAGTACTTC

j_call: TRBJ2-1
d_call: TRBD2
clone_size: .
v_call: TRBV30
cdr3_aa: CAWSSPYLAGSNEQFF
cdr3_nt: TGTGCCTGGAGTTCCCCTTATCTAGCGGGTAGCAATGAGCAGTTCTTC

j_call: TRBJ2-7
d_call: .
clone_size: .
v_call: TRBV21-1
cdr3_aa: CASSSTPGVCYEQYF
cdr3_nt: TGTGCCAGCAGCTCGACCCCCGGGGTCTGCTACGAGCAGTACTTC

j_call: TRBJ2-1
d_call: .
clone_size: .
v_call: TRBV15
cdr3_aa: CATSRAAYNEQFF
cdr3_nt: TGTGCCACCAGCAGAGCCGCATACAATGAGCAGTTCTTC

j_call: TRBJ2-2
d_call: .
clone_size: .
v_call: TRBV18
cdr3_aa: CASSPLRDANTGELFF
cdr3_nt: TGTGCCAGCTCTCCTCTCCGGGACGCTAACACCGGGGAGCTGTTTTTT

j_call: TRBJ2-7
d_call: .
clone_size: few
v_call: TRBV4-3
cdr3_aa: CASSQEGHGGEQYF
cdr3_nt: TGCGCCAGCAGCCAAGAGGGACACGGAGGAGAGCAGTACTTC

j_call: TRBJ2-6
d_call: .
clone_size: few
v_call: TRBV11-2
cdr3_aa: CASRGSGANVLTF
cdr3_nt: TGTGCCAGCAGAGGCTCTGGGGCCAACGTCCTGACTTTC

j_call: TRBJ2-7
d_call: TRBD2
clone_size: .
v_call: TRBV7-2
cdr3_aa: CASSREGSTEQYF
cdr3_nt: TGTGCCAGCAGCCGGGAGGGGAGTACCGAGCAGTACTTC

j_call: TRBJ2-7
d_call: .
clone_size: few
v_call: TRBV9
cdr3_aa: CASSVEASASYEQYF
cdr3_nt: TGTGCCAGCAGCGTAGAGGCTAGCGCCTCCTACGAGCAGTACTTC

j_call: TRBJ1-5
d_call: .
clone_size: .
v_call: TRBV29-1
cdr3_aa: CSVAWTASNQPQHF
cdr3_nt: TGCAGCGTTGCCTGGACAGCGAGCAATCAGCCCCAGCATTTT

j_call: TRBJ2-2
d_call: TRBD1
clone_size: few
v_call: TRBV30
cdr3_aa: CAWSVKGAITGELFF
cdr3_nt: TGTGCCTGGAGTGTAAAGGGGGCGATCACCGGGGAGCTGTTTTTT

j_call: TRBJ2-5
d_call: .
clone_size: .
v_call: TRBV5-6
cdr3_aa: CASSLLGTGRTQYF
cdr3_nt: TGTGCCAGCAGCTTGCTTGGGACCGGGAGGACCCAGTACTTC

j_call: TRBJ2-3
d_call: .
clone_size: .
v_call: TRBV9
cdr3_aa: CASSVEPTRTDTQYF
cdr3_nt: TGTGCCAGCAGCGTAGAACCGACACGCACAGATACGCAGTATTTT